Presented here are 27 T cell receptor beta chains from one specimen sequenced in a study of OX40 agonist ivuxolimab in advanced cancers. Using immunoSEQ multiplex PCR, the repertoire was profiled, and TCRdb retains in-frame clones only, with some absent. The sample holds 15,000 to 20,000 clones; 85% to 95% are singletons and the top ten take less than 9.5%. The sample here was CD4+ or CD8+ T cells sorted from blood, taken in a trial of the OX40 agonist ivuxolimab. These TCRs come from an adult with an advanced solid tumor such as melanoma, head and neck, liver or kidney cancer.

The rearrangement links TRBV27 to TRBJ2-7, with no clear D. V was clipped by 5 bases and J by 3 bases, with 11 bases between them. Per the germline V gene, CDR1 is MNHEY and CDR2 is SMNVEV (reference sequence). This CDR3 region has 13 residues. In nucleotides, the CDR3 is TGTGCCAGCAGTCCGGAGAGGATCTACGAGCAGTACTTC. Its translation is CASSPERIYEQYF.

The V and J genes are TRBV13 and TRBJ2-3; D is undetermined. There are 12 residues in the CDR3. The V end was cut by 5 bases, the J end by 3 bases, with 6 bases between. Germline V gene lookup returns CDR1 PRHDT and CDR2 FYEKMQ (reference sequence). The CDR3 reads CASSPRTDTQYF. In nucleotides, the CDR3 is TGTGCCAGCAGCCCACGGACAGATACGCAGTATTTT.

The chain couples TRBV28 to TRBJ2-6; TRBD2 might be the D (7 bases). Trimming left V 4 bases short and J 4 bases short, with 14 bases between. Germline V gene lookup returns CDR1 MDHEN and CDR2 SYDVKM. This CDR3 has 16 residues. The CDR3 spells CASSSRGALGANVLTF. CDR3 nucleotide sequence: TGTGCCAGCAGTTCCCGGGGGGCGCTAGGGGCCAACGTCCTGACTTTC.

This chain connects TRBV11-2 to TRBJ2-2, with unresolved D. The length of the CDR3 is 12 residues. V lost 6 bases, J lost 1 base, and 3 bases lay in between. Germline values: CDR1 SGHAT, CDR2 FQNNGV. The DNA of the CDR3 is TGTGCCAGCAGACAGAACACCGGGGAGCTGTTTTTT. Protein sequence: CASRQNTGELFF.

This sequence joins TRBV21-1 and TRBJ2-2. TRBV21-1 is tagged as a pseudogene. This CDR3 spans 15 amino acids. The CDR3 coding sequence is TGTGCCAGCAGCAAAGCGCTGGTTTATTCCGGGGAGCTGTTTTTT. It specifies CASSKALVYSGELFF.

The chain couples TRBV2 to TRBJ1-5, with 8 bases lining up with TRBD1. V lost 3 bases to trimming and J lost 6 bases; unmatched junction nucleotides: 7. This CDR3 is 15 amino acids long. The V gene's germline CDR1 is SNHLY and CDR2 FYNNEI. The CDR3 protein is CASSDRQGAGQPQHF. DNA of the CDR3: TGTGCCAGCAGTGACCGCCAGGGGGCCGGTCAGCCCCAGCATTTT.

The rearrangement uses TRBV6-5 and TRBJ1-2, with D possibly matching TRBD1 (6 bases). This CDR3 has 14 residues. Deletions cut 5 bases from V and 6 bases from J, with 16 bases between. Germline V CDR1 and CDR2: MNHEY, SVGAGI. The CDR3 sequence: CASSLSTGKDGYTF. The CDR3 DNA reads TGTGCCAGCAGTCTATCAACAGGGAAGGATGGCTACACCTTC.

V gene TRBV6-5 combines with J gene TRBJ2-2; D possibly matches TRBD1 or TRBD2 (6 bases each). The CDR3 loop spans 14 amino acids. Germline V gives CDR1 MNHEY, CDR2 SVGAGI. Trimming stripped 3 bases from V and 6 bases from J, with 11 bases between. CDR3 bases: TGTGCCAGCAGTTATGGGGGGCCCCCCGGGGAGCTGTTTTTT. Protein product: CASSYGGPPGELFF.

This clone was observed once. This chain links TRBV9 with TRBJ2-7; 7 bases agree with TRBD1. The CDR3 has 13 amino acids. The germline gives CDR1 SGDLS, CDR2 YYNGEE. V trimming: 6 bases; J trimming: 5 bases; junction bases outside the gene matches: 8. The CDR3 DNA reads TGTGCCAGCACCCCTCGAGGGGGCCACGAGCAGTACTTC. Its protein product is CASTPRGGHEQYF. The full variable domain, completed using reference TRBV9 and TRBJ2-7, is DSGVTQTPKHLITATGQRVTLRCSPRSGDLSVYWYQQSLDQGLQFLIQYYNGEERAKGNILERFSAQQFPDLHSELNLSSLELGDSALYFCASTPRGGHEQYFGPGTRLTVT.

This clone was seen only a few times. The chain joins TRBV19 to TRBJ2-7; 11 bases fit TRBD2. Germline CDR1 reads LNHDA; CDR2 reads SQIVND (reference sequence). Losses at the gene ends were 5 bases for V and 5 bases for J; bases not matched to a gene: 5. This CDR3 spans 14 amino acids. The chain's CDR3 is CASSSLAGVNEQYF. CDR3 nucleotides: TGTGCCAGTAGTTCACTAGCGGGAGTCAACGAGCAGTACTTC.

The CDR3 DNA is TGTGCCAGCAGCTTCCCTTCAAGGGGGACACCCAGCACTGAAGCTTTCTTT. It encodes CASSFPSRGTPSTEAFF. V usage is TRBV7-9 and J usage is TRBJ1-1; perhaps TRBD1 as D (6 bases). The CDR3 is 17 amino acids. From germline, CDR1 is SEHNR and CDR2 FQNEAQ (reference sequence). V was clipped by 3 bases and J by 4 bases, with 21 bases between them.

CDR3 coding DNA: TGTGCCAGCAGCTTGGCCTACCGGGGGGGTGGCGAGACCCAGTACTTC. Encoded protein: CASSLAYRGGGETQYF. The gene calls are TRBV5-8 and TRBJ2-5; 8 nucleotides agree with TRBD2. The CDR3 sequence is 16 residues long. Germline trimming cut 0 bases from V and 5 bases from J; bases unmatched to any gene: 9. CDR1 SGHTS and CDR2 YDEGEE come from the germline V gene.

This clone was recorded only once. V usage is TRBV28 and J usage is TRBJ2-4; D uncertain. Trimming removed 2 bases from V and 9 bases from J, with 5 bases in between. CDR1 and CDR2 (germline): MDHEN, SYDVKM. The CDR3 covers 11 residues. CDR3 loop: CASSLLGIQYF. CDR3 bases: TGTGCCAGCAGTTTACTGGGCATTCAGTACTTC.

V and J are TRBV13 and TRBJ2-7; D remains ambiguous. Germline V gene data show CDR1 as PRHDT and CDR2 as FYEKMQ (reference sequence). The CDR3 has 13 amino acids. V was pared by 3 bases and J by 2 bases, with 8 bases between. The CDR3 here is CASSFRHPYEQYF. CDR3 DNA sequence: TGTGCCAGCAGCTTCCGACACCCCTACGAGCAGTACTTC.

The V and J genes are TRBV4-1 and TRBJ2-2, with TRBD1 matching 10 bases. Germline V gene sequence: CDR1 MGHRA, CDR2 YSYEKL. Trimming cost V 5 bases and J 9 bases; bases outside gene matches: 3. This CDR3 has 13 amino acids. The CDR3 region has the DNA TGCGCCAGCAGCAGGGGACAGGGGTGGGAGCTGTTTTTT. Translation: CASSRGQGWELFF.

The rearrangement links TRBV11-3 to TRBJ2-7; 8 bases line up with TRBD1. This CDR3 has 14 residues. Germline values: CDR1 SGHNT, CDR2 YENEEA. The junction had 9 bases not matched to a gene; V was cut back by 4 bases and J by 7 bases. CDR3 loop: CASSSWTGFREQYF. For the CDR3, the DNA is TGTGCCAGCAGCTCCTGGACAGGGTTTCGGGAGCAGTACTTC.

This sequence joins TRBV7-2 and TRBJ1-1, with D maybe TRBD1 (5 bases). Trimming shortened V by 5 bases and J by 3 bases, and 19 bases separated the two germline ends. This CDR3 is built from 16 residues. Germline loops: CDR1 SGHTA, CDR2 FQGNSA. The CDR3 DNA is TGTGCCAGCAGCCCCGTAGGTTGGGGGGAACACACTGAAGCTTTCTTT. Translation gives CASSPVGWGEHTEAFF.

The V call is TRBV13, the J call TRBJ2-1, with 11 bases identical to TRBD2. The ends lost 1 base at V and 6 bases at J; junction bases unmatched: 14. The CDR3 sequence is 19 residues long. CDR1 and CDR2 from the germline V gene are PRHDT and FYEKMQ (reference sequence). CDR3 amino acids: CASSLERASGGPTSNEQFF. DNA of the CDR3: TGTGCCAGCAGCTTAGAACGGGCTAGCGGGGGGCCTACATCCAATGAGCAGTTCTTC.

Of note for this clone: The junction shows a germline mismatch at one end, possibly a read error. CDR3 in amino acids: CASSLPGLPGELFF. In nucleotides, the CDR3 is TGTGCTAGCAGCTTACCGGGCCTCCCCGGGGAGCTGTTTTTT. The chain carries TRBV7-7 and TRBJ2-2; no clear D gene. This CDR3 has 14 amino acids. Germline CDR1 reads SSHAT; CDR2 reads FNYEAQ (reference sequence).

The rearrangement uses TRBV7-3 and TRBJ2-7; TRBD1 is a possible D gene (6 bases). This CDR3 has 13 amino acids. Per germline, CDR1 SGHTA and CDR2 FQGTGA. V was cut by 1 base and J by 3 bases, with 7 bases left in between. CDR3 amino acids: CASSLKQGYEQYF. The CDR3 DNA sequence: TGTGCCAGCAGCTTAAAACAGGGCTACGAGCAGTACTTC.

J is TRBJ2-2 and V is TRBV19, with unresolved D. From germline, CDR1 is LNHDA and CDR2 SQIVND (reference sequence). With 6 bases removed from V and 1 base from J, the gap between germline ends came to 15 bases. This CDR3 has 16 residues. CDR3 nucleotides: TGTGCCAGTAGAGAGGAGACTGGATTGAACACCGGGGAGCTGTTTTTT. It translates to CASREETGLNTGELFF.

This chain links TRBV4-1 with TRBJ2-7, with 8 nucleotides matching TRBD1. With V trimmed by 0 bases and J by 6 bases, 7 bases remained unmatched. The CDR3 is 15 amino acids. From germline, CDR1 is MGHRA and CDR2 YSYEKL. The CDR3, as DNA: TGCGCCAGCAGCCAAGAACGGACAGGGACTCCCGAGCAGTACTTC. Its translation: CASSQERTGTPEQYF.

The rearrangement links TRBV28 to TRBJ2-2, with D perhaps matching TRBD1 (5 bases). Germline assignment: CDR1 MDHEN and CDR2 SYDVKM. CDR3 length: 13 residues. The V end lost 6 bases, the J end lost 7 bases, and 12 bases lay between the germline ends. The CDR3 protein is CASSLGVSGELFF. The CDR3 bases are TGTGCCAGCAGCCTAGGGGTGAGCGGGGAGCTGTTTTTT.

The genes are TRBV4-3 and TRBJ2-2; TRBD2 aligns across 9 bases. Germline V CDR1 and CDR2: LGHNA, YSLEER. V was clipped by 0 bases and J by 6 bases; unmatched bases: 5. The CDR3 covers 16 residues. CDR3 sequence reads: CASSQDWRGGAGELFF. CDR3 coding DNA: TGCGCCAGCAGCCAAGACTGGCGGGGGGGCGCCGGGGAGCTGTTTTTT.

The V call is TRBV7-9, the J call TRBJ1-5, with 8 bases lining up with TRBD1. Germline loops: CDR1 SEHNR, CDR2 FQNEAQ (reference sequence). The CDR3 length is 17 residues. V lost 3 bases, J lost 7 bases, and 14 bases stayed unmatched. The CDR3 nucleotides read TGTGCCAGCAGCTTTTTCTTGGGACAGGCCGTGGAGCAGCCCCAGCATTTT. As protein: CASSFFLGQAVEQPQHF. The complete variable domain, with remaining parts taken from reference TRBV7-9 and TRBJ1-5, reads DTGVSQNPRHKITKRGQNVTFRCDPISEHNRLYWYRQTLGQGPEFLTYFQNEAQLEKSRLLSDRFSAERPKGSFSTLEIQRTEQGDSAMYLCASSFFLGQAVEQPQHFGDGTRLSIL.

The chain couples TRBV11-2 to TRBJ2-7, with TRBD2 matching 9 bases. The CDR3 contains 15 residues. The germline V gene encodes CDR1 SGHAT and CDR2 FQNNGV. V lost 1 base, J lost 7 bases, and 8 bases stayed unmatched. The CDR3 loop is CASSLGGGTSLEQYF. CDR3 DNA: TGTGCCAGCAGCTTAGGTGGCGGGACTAGCTTAGAGCAGTACTTC.

V and J are TRBV6-5 and TRBJ2-7; the D gene could be TRBD1 or TRBD2 (5 bases each). The CDR3 is 14 amino acids. The germline V gene encodes CDR1 MNHEY and CDR2 SVGAGI. Trimming stripped 0 bases from V and 2 bases from J, with 8 bases between. The CDR3 loop is CASSYSGETYEQYF. The CDR3, as DNA: TGTGCCAGCAGTTACTCGGGGGAAACCTACGAGCAGTACTTC.